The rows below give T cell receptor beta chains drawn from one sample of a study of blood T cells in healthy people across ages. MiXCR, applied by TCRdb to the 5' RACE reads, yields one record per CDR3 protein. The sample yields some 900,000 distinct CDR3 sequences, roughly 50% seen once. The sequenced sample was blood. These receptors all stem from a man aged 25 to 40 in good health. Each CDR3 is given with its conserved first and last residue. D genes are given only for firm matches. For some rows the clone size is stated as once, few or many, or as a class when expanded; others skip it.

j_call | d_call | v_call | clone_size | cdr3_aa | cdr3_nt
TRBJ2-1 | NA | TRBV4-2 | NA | CASSQVGRYNEQFF | TGTGCCAGCAGCCAAGTGGGGCGTTACAATGAGCAGTTCTTC
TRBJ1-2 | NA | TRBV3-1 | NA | CASSQDAGAHNYGYTF | TGTGCCAGCAGCCAAGACGCAGGGGCTCACAACTATGGCTACACCTTC
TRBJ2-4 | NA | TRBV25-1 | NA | CASIRQQNIQYF | TGTGCCAGCATCAGGCAGCAAAACATTCAGTACTTC
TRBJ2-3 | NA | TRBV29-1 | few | CSSQTVGGPSDTQYF | TGCAGCTCTCAGACGGTGGGGGGACCGTCTGATACGCAGTATTTT
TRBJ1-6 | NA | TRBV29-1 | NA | CSALGPLHNSPLHF | TGCAGCGCTCTAGGGCCTCTCCATAATTCACCCCTCCACTTT
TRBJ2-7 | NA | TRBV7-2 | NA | CASSLAAASRYTYEQYF | TGTGCCAGCAGCTTAGCCGCTGCGAGCAGATATACCTACGAGCAGTACTTC
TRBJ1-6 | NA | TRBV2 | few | CASRKSGPASSYNSPLHF | TGTGCCAGCAGAAAGTCGGGGCCGGCCAGCTCCTATAATTCACCCCTCCACTTT
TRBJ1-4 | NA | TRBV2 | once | CASRNKKLFF | TGTGCCAGCAGAAATAAAAAACTGTTTTTT
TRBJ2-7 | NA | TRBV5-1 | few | CASSLDLLRSYEQYF | TGCGCCAGCAGCTTAGACCTTCTTAGATCCTACGAGCAGTACTTC
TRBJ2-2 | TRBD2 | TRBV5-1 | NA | CASSSGLAVSNTGELFF | TGCGCCAGCAGCTCGGGACTAGCGGTTTCGAACACCGGGGAGCTGTTTTTT
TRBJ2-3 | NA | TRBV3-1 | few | CASSQRSDSTDTQYF | TGTGCCAGCAGCCAGAGGAGCGATAGCACAGATACGCAGTATTTT